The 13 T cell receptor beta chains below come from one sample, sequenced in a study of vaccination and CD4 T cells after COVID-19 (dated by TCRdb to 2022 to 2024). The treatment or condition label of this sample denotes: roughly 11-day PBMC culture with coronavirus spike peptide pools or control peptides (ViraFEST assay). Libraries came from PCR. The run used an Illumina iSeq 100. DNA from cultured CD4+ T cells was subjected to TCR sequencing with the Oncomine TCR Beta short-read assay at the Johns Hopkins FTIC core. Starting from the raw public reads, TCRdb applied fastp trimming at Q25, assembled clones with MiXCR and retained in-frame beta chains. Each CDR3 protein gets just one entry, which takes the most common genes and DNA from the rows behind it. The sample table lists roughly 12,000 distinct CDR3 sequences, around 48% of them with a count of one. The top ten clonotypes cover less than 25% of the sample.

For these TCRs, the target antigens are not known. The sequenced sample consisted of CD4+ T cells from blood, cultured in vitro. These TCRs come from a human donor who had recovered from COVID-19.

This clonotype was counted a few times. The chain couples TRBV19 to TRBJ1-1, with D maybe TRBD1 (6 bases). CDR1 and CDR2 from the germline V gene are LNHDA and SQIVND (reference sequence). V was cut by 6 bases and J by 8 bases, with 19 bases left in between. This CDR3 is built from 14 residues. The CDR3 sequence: CASSRDRLTSEAFF. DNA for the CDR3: TGTGCCAGTAGCAGAGACAGGCTGACATCGGAAGCTTTCTTT. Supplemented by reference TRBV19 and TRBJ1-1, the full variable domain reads DGGITQSPKYLFRKEGQNVTLSCEQNLNHDAMYWYRQDPGQGLRLIYYSQIVNDFQKGDIAEGYSVSREKKESFPLTVTSAQKNPTAFYLCASSRDRLTSEAFFGQGTRLTVV.

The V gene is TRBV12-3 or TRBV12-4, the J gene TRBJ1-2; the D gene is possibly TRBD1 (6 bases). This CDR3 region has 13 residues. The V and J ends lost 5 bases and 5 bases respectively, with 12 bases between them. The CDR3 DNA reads TGTGCCAGCAGTCCGACTGGGACATATGGCTACACCTTC. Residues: CASSPTGTYGYTF.

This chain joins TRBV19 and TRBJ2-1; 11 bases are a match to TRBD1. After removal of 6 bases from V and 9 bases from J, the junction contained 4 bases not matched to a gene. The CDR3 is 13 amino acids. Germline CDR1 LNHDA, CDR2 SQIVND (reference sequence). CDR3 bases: TGTGCCAGTAGCCGGACAGGGGGCAGTGAGCAGTTCTTC. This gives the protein CASSRTGGSEQFF.

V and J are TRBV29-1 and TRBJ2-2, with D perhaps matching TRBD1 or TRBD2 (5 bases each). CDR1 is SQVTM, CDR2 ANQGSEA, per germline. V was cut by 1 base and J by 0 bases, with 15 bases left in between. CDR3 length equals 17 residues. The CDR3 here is CSVEGPEGTTNTGELFF. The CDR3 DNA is TGCAGCGTTGAAGGGCCTGAGGGGACGACGAACACCGGGGAGCTGTTTTTT.

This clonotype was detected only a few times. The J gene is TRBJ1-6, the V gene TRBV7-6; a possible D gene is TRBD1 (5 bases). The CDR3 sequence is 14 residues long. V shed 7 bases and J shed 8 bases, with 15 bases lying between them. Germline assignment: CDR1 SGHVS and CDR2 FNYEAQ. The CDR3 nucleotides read TGTGCCAGCAAGGTCGGGCCGGGGGATTCACCCCTCCACTTT. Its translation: CASKVGPGDSPLHF. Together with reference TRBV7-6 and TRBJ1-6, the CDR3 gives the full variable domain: GAGVSQSPRYKVTKRGQDVALRCDPISGHVSLYWYRQALGQGPEFLTYFNYEAQQDKSGLPNDRFSAERPEGSISTLTIQRTEQRDSAMYRCASKVGPGDSPLHFGNGTRLTVT.

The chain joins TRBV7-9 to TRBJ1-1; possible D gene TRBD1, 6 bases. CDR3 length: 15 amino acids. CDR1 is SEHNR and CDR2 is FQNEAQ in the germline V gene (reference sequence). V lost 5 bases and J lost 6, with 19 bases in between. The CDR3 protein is CASSPAVQGSAEAFF. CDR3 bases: TGTGCCAGCAGCCCAGCTGTACAGGGTAGCGCTGAAGCTTTCTTT.

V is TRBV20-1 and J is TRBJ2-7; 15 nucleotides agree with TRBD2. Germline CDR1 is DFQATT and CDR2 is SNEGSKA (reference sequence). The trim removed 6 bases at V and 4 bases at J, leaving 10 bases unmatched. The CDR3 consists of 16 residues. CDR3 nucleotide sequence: TGCAGTGCCGGGACTAGCGGGAGGTCTGTCGGGTACGAGCAGTACTTC. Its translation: CSAGTSGRSVGYEQYF.

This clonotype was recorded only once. The CDR3 DNA sequence: TGTGCCAGCAGCCTAGGGCGGGGCTCTGGGGCCAACGTCCTGACTTTC. Translating gives CASSLGRGSGANVLTF. The genes are TRBV12-3 or TRBV12-4 and TRBJ2-6; a possible D gene is TRBD2 (6 bases). There are 16 residues in the CDR3. Trimming cost V 6 bases and J 0 bases, with 12 bases left between them.

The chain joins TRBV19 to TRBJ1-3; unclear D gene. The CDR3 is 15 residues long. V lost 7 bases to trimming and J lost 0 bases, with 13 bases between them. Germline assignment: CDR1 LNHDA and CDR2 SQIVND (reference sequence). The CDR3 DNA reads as TGTGCCAGTAAGCCGGCCCCGAGCTCTGGAAACACCATATATTTT. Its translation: CASKPAPSSGNTIYF.

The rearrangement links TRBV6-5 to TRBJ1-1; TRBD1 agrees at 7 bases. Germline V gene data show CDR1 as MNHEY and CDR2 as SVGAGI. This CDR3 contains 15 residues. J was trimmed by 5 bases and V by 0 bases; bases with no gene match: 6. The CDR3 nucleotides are TGTGCCAGCAGTTACTCCGGGACAGCGAAAACTGAAGCTTTCTTT. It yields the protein CASSYSGTAKTEAFF.

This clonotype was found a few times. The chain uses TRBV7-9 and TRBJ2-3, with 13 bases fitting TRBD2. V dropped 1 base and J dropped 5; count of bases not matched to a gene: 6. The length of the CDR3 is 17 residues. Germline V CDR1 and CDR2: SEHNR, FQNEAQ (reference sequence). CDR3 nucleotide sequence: TGTGCCAGCAGCTTAGGGGGACTAGCGGGATGGATAGATACGCAGTATTTT. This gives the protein CASSLGGLAGWIDTQYF.

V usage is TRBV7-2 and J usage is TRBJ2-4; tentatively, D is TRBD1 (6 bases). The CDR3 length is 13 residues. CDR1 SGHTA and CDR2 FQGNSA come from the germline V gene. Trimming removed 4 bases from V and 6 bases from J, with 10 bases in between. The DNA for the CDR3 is TGTGCCAGCAGCTCACAGGGTTTAAACATTCAGTACTTC. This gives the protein CASSSQGLNIQYF.

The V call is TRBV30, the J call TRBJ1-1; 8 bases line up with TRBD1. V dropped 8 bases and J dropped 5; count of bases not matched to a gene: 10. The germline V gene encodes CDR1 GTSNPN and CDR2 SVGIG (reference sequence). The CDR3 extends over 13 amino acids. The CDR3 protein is CARNIGQGTEAFF. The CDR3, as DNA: TGTGCCCGAAATATCGGACAGGGAACTGAAGCTTTCTTT. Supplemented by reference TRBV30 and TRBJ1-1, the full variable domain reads SQTIHQWPATLVQPVGSPLSLECTVEGTSNPNLYWYRQAAGRGLQLLFYSVGIGQISSEVPQNLSASRPQDRQFILSSKKLLLSDSGFYLCARNIGQGTEAFFGQGTRLTVV.